These T cell receptor beta chains were read from a single sample in a study of tumor-infiltrating lymphocytes in primary liver carcinoma. TCRdb itself ran the multiplex PCR reads through MiXCR, one entry per CDR3 protein. Among fewer than 350,000 distinct CDR3 sequences listed, 65% were seen once. Sequenced sample: peripheral blood. The receptors were gathered from a man aged 40-50 years with primary liver carcinoma and hepatitis B virus infection. The CDR3 runs from the conserved cysteine through the conserved F or W. D genes are given only for firm matches. Only some rows state a clone size, as once, few, many or a class for expanded clones.

abundance: NA; j_gene: TRBJ2-5; v_gene: TRBV14; d_gene: TRBD1; len: 13; CDR3aa: CASNQGQGSTQYF; CDR3nt: TGTGCCAGCAACCAAGGACAGGGATCAACCCAGTACTTC
abundance: many; j_gene: TRBJ1-1; v_gene: TRBV29-1; d_gene: TRBD1; len: 12; CDR3aa: CSGTGGGTEAFF; CDR3nt: TGCAGCGGGACAGGGGGCGGCACTGAAGCTTTCTTT
abundance: few; j_gene: TRBJ2-5; v_gene: TRBV28; d_gene: NA; len: 14; CDR3aa: CASSPGQSGETQYF; CDR3nt: TGTGCCAGCAGCCCCGGGCAAAGTGGAGAGACCCAGTACTTC
abundance: NA; j_gene: TRBJ2-2; v_gene: TRBV6-6; d_gene: TRBD2; len: 15; CDR3aa: CASSPVLAGPGELFF; CDR3nt: TGTGCCAGTAGCCCGGTACTAGCGGGACCCGGGGAGCTGTTTTTT
abundance: NA; j_gene: TRBJ1-4; v_gene: TRBV10-3; d_gene: NA; len: 13; CDR3aa: CAISEQGDEKLFF; CDR3nt: TGTGCCATCAGTGAGCAGGGTGACGAAAAACTGTTTTTT
abundance: few; j_gene: TRBJ2-1; v_gene: TRBV5-1; d_gene: TRBD2; len: 15; CDR3aa: CASSLEASGSGEQFF; CDR3nt: TGCGCCAGCAGCTTGGAAGCTAGCGGGAGCGGTGAGCAGTTCTTC
abundance: many; j_gene: TRBJ2-7; v_gene: TRBV4-1; d_gene: TRBD2; len: 15; CDR3aa: CASSQIAGDSYEQYF; CDR3nt: TGCGCCAGCAGCCAAATAGCGGGAGATTCCTACGAGCAGTACTTC
abundance: NA; j_gene: TRBJ2-5; v_gene: TRBV5-1; d_gene: TRBD2; len: 14; CDR3aa: CTSRSGRLQETQYF; CDR3nt: TGCACTAGCAGGAGCGGGAGGCTTCAAGAGACCCAGTACTTC
abundance: many; j_gene: TRBJ2-3; v_gene: TRBV11-1; d_gene: NA; len: 16; CDR3aa: CASSLGPPSMADTQYF; CDR3nt: TGTGCCAGCAGCTTAGGTCCGCCTAGTATGGCAGATACGCAGTATTTT
abundance: many; j_gene: TRBJ2-1; v_gene: TRBV6-2/TRBV6-3; d_gene: NA; len: 14; CDR3aa: CASSPDPSYNEQFF; CDR3nt: TGTGCCAGCAGCCCCGACCCCTCCTACAATGAGCAGTTCTTC
abundance: NA; j_gene: TRBJ2-7; v_gene: TRBV12-3/TRBV12-4; d_gene: NA; len: 12; CDR3aa: CASRGCSAQQYF; CDR3nt: TGTGCCAGCAGGGGCTGTAGCGCCCAGCAGTACTTC
abundance: NA; j_gene: TRBJ1-5; v_gene: TRBV10-3; d_gene: NA; len: 15; CDR3aa: CAISESRGGSQPQHF; CDR3nt: TGTGCCATCAGTGAGTCGAGGGGAGGTAGTCAGCCCCAGCATTTT
abundance: few; j_gene: TRBJ2-7; v_gene: TRBV24-1; d_gene: NA; len: 13; CDR3aa: CATSDFRAREQYF; CDR3nt: TGTGCCACCAGTGATTTCCGAGCGAGAGAGCAGTACTTC
abundance: NA; j_gene: TRBJ2-1; v_gene: TRBV11-1; d_gene: NA; len: 15; CDR3aa: CANSPLEGFRDEQFF; CDR3nt: TGTGCCAACAGCCCATTGGAGGGGTTCAGGGATGAGCAGTTCTTC
abundance: NA; j_gene: TRBJ2-3; v_gene: TRBV11-2; d_gene: NA; len: 13; CDR3aa: CASSVWITDTQYF; CDR3nt: TGTGCTAGCAGTGTATGGATAACAGATACGCAGTATTTT
abundance: NA; j_gene: TRBJ2-3; v_gene: TRBV10-3; d_gene: TRBD2; len: 19; CDR3aa: CAIRPHTMITSGNTDTQYF; CDR3nt: TGTGCCATCAGACCTCACACCATGATAACTAGCGGGAATACAGATACGCAGTATTTT